The clone carrying this T cell receptor beta chain occurred a few times. The sample comes from a study of cytotoxic CD8 clonotypes in ibrutinib-treated CLL. Target depth was 1 in 200,000 to 1 in 1 million T cells, about 10x per clonotype. Sequencing was performed with immunoSEQ multiplex PCR; in TCRdb, only in-frame clones are kept and a portion is missing. Of approximately 91,000 clones in the sample, roughly 77% were seen once. Trimming took 3 bases from V and 4 from J, leaving 15 bases between them. The CDR3 contains 15 residues. Germline-derived CDR1 and CDR2 are KGHSH and LQKENI. Here the sequenced sample was PBMCs, taken after 12 months of ibrutinib treatment. The chain carries TRBV18 and TRBJ1-2; TRBD1 is a possible D gene (6 bases). This receptor was obtained from a human donor with chronic lymphocytic leukemia. The CDR3 DNA sequence: TGTGCCAGCTCACCGGACCGGGACACCTTCTATGGCTACACCTTC. It codes for CASSPDRDTFYGYTF. Variable domain in full (rest from reference TRBV18 and TRBJ1-2): NAGVMQNPRHLVRRRGQEARLRCSPMKGHSHVYWYRQLPEEGLKFMVYLQKENIIDESGMPKERFSAEFPKEGPSILRIQQVVRGDSAAYFCASSPDRDTFYGYTFGSGTRLTVV.